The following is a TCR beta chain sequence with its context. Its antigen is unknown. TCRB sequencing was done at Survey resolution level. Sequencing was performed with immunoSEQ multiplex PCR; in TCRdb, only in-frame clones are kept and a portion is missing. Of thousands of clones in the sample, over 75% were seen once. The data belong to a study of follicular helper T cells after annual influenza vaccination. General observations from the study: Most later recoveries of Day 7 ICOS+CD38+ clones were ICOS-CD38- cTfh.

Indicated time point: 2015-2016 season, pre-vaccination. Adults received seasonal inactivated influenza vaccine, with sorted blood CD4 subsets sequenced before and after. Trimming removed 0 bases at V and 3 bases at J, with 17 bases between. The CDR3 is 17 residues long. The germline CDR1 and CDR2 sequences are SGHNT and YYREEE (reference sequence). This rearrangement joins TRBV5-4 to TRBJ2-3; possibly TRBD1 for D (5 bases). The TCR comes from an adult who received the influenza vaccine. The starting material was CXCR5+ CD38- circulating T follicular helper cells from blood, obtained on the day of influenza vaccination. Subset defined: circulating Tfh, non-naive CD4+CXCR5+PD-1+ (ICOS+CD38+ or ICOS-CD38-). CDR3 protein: CASSLAVKTDGTDTQYF. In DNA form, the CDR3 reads TGTGCCAGCAGCTTGGCCGTCAAGACAGACGGTACAGATACGCAGTATTTT.